One and the same sample provided the 9 T cell receptor beta chains below, sequenced in a study of shared clonotypes between healthy human individuals (dated by TCRdb to the early 2020s). CD8 naive samples consisted of CD45RO-negative cells that were positively selected for CCR7, yielding a CD45RA+CCR7+ population without TemRA cells. To prepare the library, the immunoSEQ multiplex PCR assay was applied. Drawn from immuneACCESS, this table holds only the in-frame rearrangements with V and J called that TCRdb kept. Clones are partly lost; checked studies trace under half to an unresolved V gene and leave the rest unexplained. The sample data list around 2,000,000 clones, and just over 90% of these were observed just once. The ten largest clones add up to approximately 1.7% of the sample. Sequencing was performed on naive CD8+ T cells from PBMCs. According to the study, the label for this sample's cell subset or site signals: CD45RA+CCR7+. The receptor set was obtained from a man between 18 and 35 years old in good health. Some clones in this sample may be carry-over from other donors' samples.

This chain joins TRBV9 and TRBJ2-5; a weak D match, TRBD1 (6 bases). V was shortened by 2 bases and J by 4 bases, with 12 bases between the two germline ends. This CDR3 contains 14 residues. Germline values: CDR1 SGDLS, CDR2 YYNGEE. CDR3 in DNA: TGTGCCAGCAGCGTTTCAGGGGAAACAGAGACCCAGTACTTC. Residues: CASSVSGETETQYF. The full variable domain, with the rest looked up from reference TRBV9 and TRBJ2-5, is DSGVTQTPKHLITATGQRVTLRCSPRSGDLSVYWYQQSLDQGLQFLIQYYNGEERAKGNILERFSAQQFPDLHSELNLSSLELGDSALYFCASSVSGETETQYFGPGTRLLVL.

This chain links TRBV4-1 with TRBJ2-5; possible D gene TRBD2, 5 bases. V lost 4 bases, J lost 2 bases, and 11 bases lay in between. CDR1 is MGHRA and CDR2 is YSYEKL in the germline V gene. CDR3 length equals 14 residues. The CDR3: CASSRPRGQETQYF. Here the CDR3 DNA reads TGCGCCAGCAGCCGGCCTCGGGGTCAAGAGACCCAGTACTTC.

The chain uses TRBV27 and TRBJ2-3, with 11 bases matching TRBD1. Looked up from germline, CDR1 is MNHEY and CDR2 is SMNVEV (reference sequence). This CDR3 is 16 amino acids long. The ends lost 3 bases at V and 4 bases at J; junction bases unmatched: 6. The CDR3 sequence: CASSLLPGQGADTQYF. DNA for the CDR3: TGTGCCAGCAGTTTGCTACCGGGACAGGGGGCAGATACGCAGTATTTT.

J is TRBJ2-7 and V is TRBV7-9; 12 bases fit TRBD1. V was clipped by 5 bases and J by 6 bases; unmatched bases: 8. CDR3 length equals 15 residues. Germline CDR1 is SEHNR and CDR2 is FQNEAQ (reference sequence). CDR3 protein: CASSRGTGGLSEQYF. CDR3 nucleotide sequence: TGTGCCAGCAGCCGAGGGACAGGGGGCTTGAGCGAGCAGTACTTC.

This chain uses TRBV11-2 with TRBJ2-7, with D possibly matching TRBD2 (5 bases). Trimming took off 5 bases at V and 7 bases at J, with 21 bases between the two ends. Germline V gives CDR1 SGHAT, CDR2 FQNNGV. This CDR3 is built from 15 residues. CDR3 sequence reads: CASSPAFGVSGEQYF. The CDR3 region has the DNA TGTGCCAGCAGCCCAGCATTCGGGGTCTCGGGGGAGCAGTACTTC.

The chain carries TRBV4-1 and TRBJ1-3; TRBD1 is a possible D gene (5 bases). In germline, CDR1 is MGHRA, CDR2 YSYEKL. This CDR3 has 16 residues. The V and J ends lost 1 base and 2 bases respectively, with 12 bases between them. CDR3 nucleotide sequence: TGCGCCAGCAGCCAAGGCCCCGGGACGGCTGGAAACACCATATATTTT. Translating it yields CASSQGPGTAGNTIYF.

V gene TRBV27 combines with J gene TRBJ1-4, with 10 bases fitting TRBD1. Trimming cost V 5 bases and J 5 bases; bases outside gene matches: 11. Germline CDR1 reads MNHEY; CDR2 reads SMNVEV (reference sequence). The length of the CDR3 is 17 residues. The CDR3 DNA is TGTGCCAGCAGTCTCTGGGGACAGGGGACCGTGAATGAAAAACTGTTTTTT. Its protein is CASSLWGQGTVNEKLFF. Full variable domain (outside the CDR3, taken from reference TRBV27 and TRBJ1-4): EAQVTQNPRYLITVTGKKLTVTCSQNMNHEYMSWYRQDPGLGLRQIYYSMNVEVTDKGDVPEGYKVSRKEKRNFPLILESPSPNQTSLYFCASSLWGQGTVNEKLFFGSGTQLSVL.

The genes are TRBV5-6 and TRBJ2-7; D is ambiguous. V was shortened by 4 bases and J by 7 bases, with 12 bases between the two germline ends. Germline lookup yields CDR1 SGHDT and CDR2 YYEEEE. This CDR3 is built from 12 residues. Here the CDR3 DNA reads TGTGCCAGCAGCCCCGTTTTTGGGGAGCAGTACTTC. Translated: CASSPVFGEQYF.

This chain links TRBV5-1 with TRBJ2-3, with 12 nucleotides matching TRBD2. Germline assignment: CDR1 SGHRS and CDR2 YFSETQ. CDR3 length equals 18 residues. V shed 0 bases, J shed 3 bases, and the junction held 8 bases outside the gene matches. CDR3 coding DNA: TGCGCCAGCAGCTTGGTGCCTAGCGGGAGGGCCTTAACAGATACGCAGTATTTT. This encodes CASSLVPSGRALTDTQYF. Supplemented by reference TRBV5-1 and TRBJ2-3, the full variable domain reads KAGVTQTPRYLIKTRGQQVTLSCSPISGHRSVSWYQQTPGQGLQFLFEYFSETQRNKGNFPGRFSGRQFSNSRSEMNVSTLELGDSALYLCASSLVPSGRALTDTQYFGPGTRLTVL.